These T cell receptor beta chains were read from a single sample in a study of T cell changes during pregnancy in multiple sclerosis. Data came from immunoSEQ multiplex PCR; TCRdb stores just in-frame clones and leaves some out. Here the sample spans some 40,000 clones, roughly nine tenths being singletons. This sample comprised CD4+ T cells from peripheral blood mononuclear cells, obtained in the first trimester of pregnancy. These receptor sequences come from a female donor with multiple sclerosis, enrolled in a pregnancy study. Each CDR3 is given with its conserved first and last residue. A D gene is named only where the DNA matches it firmly. Part of the rows lack a size; the others show once, few, many or a class for expanded clones.

>TRBJ2-5|NA|TRBV2|TRBD1
CASSQIRTGGKETQYF
TGTGCCAGCAGCCAAATAAGGACAGGAGGAAAAGAGACCCAGTACTTC
>TRBJ2-7|NA|TRBV28|TRBD2
CASSPPGGRENEQYF
TGTGCCAGCAGCCCCCCGGGGGGGCGGGAGAACGAGCAGTACTTC
>TRBJ2-1|NA|TRBV4-1|NA
CASSQKSGSEQFF
TGCGCCAGCAGTCAAAAGTCGGGAAGTGAGCAGTTCTTC
>TRBJ1-5|NA|TRBV27|TRBD1
CASRRGQPDQPQHF
TGTGCCAGCAGGCGGGGACAGCCTGATCAGCCCCAGCATTTT
>TRBJ1-2|NA|TRBV5-1|NA
CASTGNYGYTF
TGCGCCAGCACAGGGAATTATGGCTACACCTTC
>TRBJ2-1|once|TRBV10-3|NA
CAISPQGVQFF
TGTGCCATCAGTCCTCAGGGTGTGCAGTTCTTC
>TRBJ2-1|NA|TRBV9|TRBD2
CASSGGGLGYNEQFF
TGTGCCAGCAGCGGCGGGGGACTAGGGTACAATGAGCAGTTCTTC
>TRBJ2-1|NA|TRBV5-4|TRBD2
CASSLDLAGVGEQFF
TGTGCCAGCAGCTTGGATCTAGCGGGAGTGGGTGAGCAGTTCTTC
>TRBJ2-2|NA|TRBV6-1|TRBD2
CANSGRRSGELFF
TGTGCCAATAGCGGGAGAAGGTCCGGGGAGCTGTTTTTT
>TRBJ1-1|few|TRBV7-9|NA
CASSLYSEAFF
TGTGCCAGCAGCTTATACTCCGAAGCTTTCTTT
>TRBJ1-2|few|TRBV27|NA
CASSSGGRTNYGYTF
TGTGCCAGCAGTTCCGGGGGTCGTACTAACTATGGCTACACCTTC
>TRBJ2-7|NA|TRBV2|TRBD2
CASMGGTTIEQYF
TGTGCCAGCATGGGCGGGACTACGATCGAGCAGTACTTC
>TRBJ2-5|NA|TRBV5-4|NA
CASSLGPETQYF
TGTGCCAGCAGCTTGGGGCCAGAGACCCAGTACTTC
>TRBJ1-1|NA|TRBV5-1|NA
CASSFAGANTEAFF
TGCGCCAGCAGCTTTGCGGGTGCGAACACTGAAGCTTTCTTT
>TRBJ2-1|NA|TRBV19|NA
CASSIAAGMWNEQFF
TGTGCCAGTAGTATAGCGGCAGGAATGTGGAATGAGCAGTTCTTC
>TRBJ2-7|NA|TRBV11-2|TRBD2
CASSSIAGSNEQYF
TGTGCCAGCAGCTCAATAGCGGGAAGTAACGAGCAGTACTTC